This TCR beta chain was profiled in a study of T-cell reconstitution after alpha-beta-depleted transplantation in children. TCRbeta library construction was performed incorporating unique molecular identifiers. TCRdb re-called the PCR reads through MiXCR, storing one row per CDR3 protein. Among around 340,000 distinct CDR3 sequences listed, about an eighth were seen once. Unmatched junction bases numbered 16, after V lost 4 bases and J lost 6 bases. The germline V gene has CDR1 SGHKS and CDR2 YYEKEE (reference sequence). This CDR3 region has 17 residues. The chain is built from TRBV5-5 and TRBJ1-2; 9 nucleotides align to TRBD1. The sequenced sample was PBMCs, obtained from the stem cell graft. The clonotype was recovered from a human donor who donated a stem cell graft to a child with Fanconi anemia. CDR3: CASSRREVRDRVNGYTF. As DNA, the CDR3 is TGTGCCAGCAGCAGGAGGGAAGTCCGGGACAGGGTAAATGGCTACACCTTC.